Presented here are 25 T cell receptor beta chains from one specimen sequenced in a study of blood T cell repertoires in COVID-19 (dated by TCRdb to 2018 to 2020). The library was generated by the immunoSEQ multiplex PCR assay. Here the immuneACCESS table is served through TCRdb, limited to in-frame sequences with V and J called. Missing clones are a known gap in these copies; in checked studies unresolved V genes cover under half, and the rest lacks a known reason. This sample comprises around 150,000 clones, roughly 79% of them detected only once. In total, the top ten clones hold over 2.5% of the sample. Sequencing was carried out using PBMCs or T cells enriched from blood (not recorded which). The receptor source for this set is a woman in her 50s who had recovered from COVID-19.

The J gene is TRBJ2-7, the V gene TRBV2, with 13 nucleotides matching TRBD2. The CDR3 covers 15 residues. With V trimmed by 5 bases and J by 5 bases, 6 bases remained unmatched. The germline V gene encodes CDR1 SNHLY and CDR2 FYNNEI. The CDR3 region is CASSNGLAGVDEQYF. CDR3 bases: TGTGCCAGCAGTAACGGACTAGCGGGAGTCGACGAGCAGTACTTC.

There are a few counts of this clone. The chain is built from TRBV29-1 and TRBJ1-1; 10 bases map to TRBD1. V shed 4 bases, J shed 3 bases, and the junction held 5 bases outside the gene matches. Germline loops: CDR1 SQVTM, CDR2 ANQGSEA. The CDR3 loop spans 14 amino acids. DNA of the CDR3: TGCAGCGTTGGAGGGGACAGGGGCCACACTGAAGCTTTCTTT. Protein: CSVGGDRGHTEAFF.

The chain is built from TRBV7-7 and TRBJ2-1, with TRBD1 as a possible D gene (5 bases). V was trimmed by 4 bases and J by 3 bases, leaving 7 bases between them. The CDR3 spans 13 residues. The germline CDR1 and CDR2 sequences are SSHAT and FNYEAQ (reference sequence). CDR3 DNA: TGTGCCAGCAGCTCAGACAGCTACAATGAGCAGTTCTTC. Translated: CASSSDSYNEQFF.

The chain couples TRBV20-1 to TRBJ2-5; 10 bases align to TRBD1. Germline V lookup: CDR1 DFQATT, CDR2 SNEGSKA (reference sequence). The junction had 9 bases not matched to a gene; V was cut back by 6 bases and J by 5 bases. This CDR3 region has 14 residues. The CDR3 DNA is TGCAGTGCCAGTCCGGGACAGGGGACGGAGACCCAGTACTTC. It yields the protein CSASPGQGTETQYF.

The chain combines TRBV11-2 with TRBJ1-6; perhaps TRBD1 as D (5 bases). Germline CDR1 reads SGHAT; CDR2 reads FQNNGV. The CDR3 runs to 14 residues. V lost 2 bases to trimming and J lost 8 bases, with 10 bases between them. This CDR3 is CASSLQGGYSPLHF. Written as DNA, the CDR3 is TGTGCCAGCAGCTTACAGGGAGGGTATTCACCCCTCCACTTT.

The CDR3 loop reads CASSERRTRDTEAFF. The CDR3, as DNA: TGTGCCAGCAGTGAAAGGCGAACACGGGACACTGAAGCTTTCTTT. The rearrangement uses TRBV2 and TRBJ1-1; D is uncertain. With 2 bases removed from V and 3 bases from J, the gap between germline ends came to 13 bases. This CDR3 spans 15 amino acids. CDR1 is SNHLY and CDR2 is FYNNEI in the germline V gene.

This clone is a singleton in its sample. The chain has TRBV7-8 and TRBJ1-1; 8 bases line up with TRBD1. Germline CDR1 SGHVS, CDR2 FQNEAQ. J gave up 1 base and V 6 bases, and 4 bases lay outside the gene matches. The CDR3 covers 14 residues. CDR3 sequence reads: CASRSGTGNTEAFF. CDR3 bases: TGTGCCAGCAGATCCGGGACAGGGAACACTGAAGCTTTCTTT.

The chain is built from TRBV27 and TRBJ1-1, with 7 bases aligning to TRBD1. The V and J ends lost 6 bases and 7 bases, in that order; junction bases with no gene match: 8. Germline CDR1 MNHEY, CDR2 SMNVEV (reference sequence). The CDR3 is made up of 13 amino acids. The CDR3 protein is CASSRTGVNEAFF. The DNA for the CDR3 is TGTGCCAGCAGCCGAACAGGGGTGAATGAAGCTTTCTTT.

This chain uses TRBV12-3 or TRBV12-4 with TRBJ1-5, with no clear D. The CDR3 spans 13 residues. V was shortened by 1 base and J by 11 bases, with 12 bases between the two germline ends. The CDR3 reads CASSLGGFPTQHF. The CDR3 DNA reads TGTGCCAGCAGTTTAGGAGGGTTTCCGACCCAGCATTTT.

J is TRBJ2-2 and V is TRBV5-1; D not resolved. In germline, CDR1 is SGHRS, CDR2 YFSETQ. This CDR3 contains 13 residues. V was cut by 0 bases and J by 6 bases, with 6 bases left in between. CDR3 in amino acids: CASSLAQAGELFF. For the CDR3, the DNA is TGCGCCAGCAGCTTGGCTCAGGCCGGGGAGCTGTTTTTT.

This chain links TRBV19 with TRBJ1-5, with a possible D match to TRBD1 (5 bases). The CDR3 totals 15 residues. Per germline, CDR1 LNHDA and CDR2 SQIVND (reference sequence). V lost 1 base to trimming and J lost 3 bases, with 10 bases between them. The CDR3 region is CASSIVRDSNQPQHF. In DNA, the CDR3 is TGTGCCAGTAGTATAGTGAGGGACTCCAATCAGCCCCAGCATTTT.

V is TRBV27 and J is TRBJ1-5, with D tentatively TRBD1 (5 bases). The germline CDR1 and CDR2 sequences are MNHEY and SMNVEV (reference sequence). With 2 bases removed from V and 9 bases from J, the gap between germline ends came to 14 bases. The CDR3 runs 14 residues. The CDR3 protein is CASSLLGGRGPQHF. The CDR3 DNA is TGTGCCAGCAGTTTACTCGGGGGTCGCGGGCCCCAGCATTTT.

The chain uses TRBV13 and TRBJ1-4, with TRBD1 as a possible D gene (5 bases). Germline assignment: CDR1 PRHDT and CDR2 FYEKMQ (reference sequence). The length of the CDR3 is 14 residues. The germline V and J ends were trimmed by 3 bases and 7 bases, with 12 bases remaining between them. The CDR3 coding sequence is TGTGCCAGCAGCTTCGGCAGGGTGATTGAAAAACTGTTTTTT. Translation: CASSFGRVIEKLFF.

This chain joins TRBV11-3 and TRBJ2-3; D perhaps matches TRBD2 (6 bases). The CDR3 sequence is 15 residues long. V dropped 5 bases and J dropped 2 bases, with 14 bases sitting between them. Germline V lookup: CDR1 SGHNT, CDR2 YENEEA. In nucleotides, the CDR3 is TGTGCCAGCAGCCCGGGACTCCCGTACACAGATACGCAGTATTTT. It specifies CASSPGLPYTDTQYF.

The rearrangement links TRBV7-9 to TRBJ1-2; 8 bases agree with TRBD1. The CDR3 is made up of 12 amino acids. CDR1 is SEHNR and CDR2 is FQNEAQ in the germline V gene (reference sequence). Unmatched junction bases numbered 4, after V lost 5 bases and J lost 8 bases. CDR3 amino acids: CASSTDRAGYTF. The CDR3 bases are TGTGCCAGCAGCACGGACAGGGCGGGCTACACCTTC.

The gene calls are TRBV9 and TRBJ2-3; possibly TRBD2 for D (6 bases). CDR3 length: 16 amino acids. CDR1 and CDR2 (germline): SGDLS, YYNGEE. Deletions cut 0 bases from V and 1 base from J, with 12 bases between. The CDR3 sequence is CASSVVPTGGTDTQYF. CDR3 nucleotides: TGTGCCAGCAGCGTAGTTCCAACGGGAGGCACAGATACGCAGTATTTT.

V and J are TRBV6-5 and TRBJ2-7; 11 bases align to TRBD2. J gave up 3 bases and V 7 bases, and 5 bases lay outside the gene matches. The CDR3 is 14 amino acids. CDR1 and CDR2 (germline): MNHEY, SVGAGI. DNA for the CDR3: TGTGCCAGCACGAGACTAGCGGGGAACTACGAGCAGTACTTC. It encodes CASTRLAGNYEQYF.

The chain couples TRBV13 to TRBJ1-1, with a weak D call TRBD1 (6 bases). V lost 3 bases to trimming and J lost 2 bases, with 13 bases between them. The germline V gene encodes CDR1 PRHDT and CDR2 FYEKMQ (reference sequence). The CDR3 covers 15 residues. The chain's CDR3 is CASSLEGGFNTEAFF. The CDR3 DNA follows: TGTGCCAGCAGCTTGGAGGGGGGGTTTAACACTGAAGCTTTCTTT.

CDR3: CASSLESSEREQYF. The CDR3 coding sequence is TGTGCCAGCAGCTTAGAGTCTAGTGAACGCGAGCAGTACTTC. The J gene is TRBJ2-7, the V gene TRBV7-2; D unclear. The germline V gene has CDR1 SGHTA and CDR2 FQGNSA. The CDR3 covers 14 residues. V was shortened by 1 base and J by 6 bases, with 13 bases between the two germline ends. The entire variable domain, with the rest obtained from reference TRBV7-2 and TRBJ2-7, is as follows: GAGVSQSPSNKVTEKGKDVELRCDPISGHTALYWYRQSLGQGLEFLIYFQGNSAPDKSGLPSDRFSAERTGGSVSTLTIQRTQQEDSAVYLCASSLESSEREQYFGPGTRLTVT.

Written as DNA, the CDR3 is TGTGCCAGTAGTCCGCTCTGGACAGAGAACACTGAAGCTTTCTTT. This encodes CASSPLWTENTEAFF. This sequence joins TRBV19 and TRBJ1-1; maybe TRBD1 (6 bases). V gave up 5 bases and J gave up 1 base, with 14 bases separating them. Per germline, CDR1 LNHDA and CDR2 SQIVND (reference sequence). The CDR3 runs to 15 residues.

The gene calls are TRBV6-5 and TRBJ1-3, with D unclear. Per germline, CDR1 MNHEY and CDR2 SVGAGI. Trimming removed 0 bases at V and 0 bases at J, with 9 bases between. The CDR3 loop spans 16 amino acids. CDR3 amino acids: CASSYSREISGNTIYF. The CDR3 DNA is TGTGCCAGCAGTTACTCGCGGGAGATCTCTGGAAACACCATATATTTT.

CDR3: CASSQEEGALYEQYF. The CDR3 nucleotides are TGTGCCAGCAGCCAAGAGGAGGGGGCGCTTTACGAGCAGTACTTC. The chain carries TRBV14 and TRBJ2-7; D is perhaps TRBD1 (7 bases). The CDR3 is made up of 15 amino acids. CDR1 and CDR2 (germline): SGHDN, FVKESK. The V end was cut by 0 bases, the J end by 4 bases, with 13 bases between.

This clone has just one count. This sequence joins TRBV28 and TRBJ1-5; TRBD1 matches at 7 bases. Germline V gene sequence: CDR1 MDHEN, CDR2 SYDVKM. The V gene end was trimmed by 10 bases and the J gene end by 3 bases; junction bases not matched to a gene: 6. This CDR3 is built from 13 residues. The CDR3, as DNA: TGTGCCACCAGGGGGGCCCACAATCAGCCCCAGCATTTT. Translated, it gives CATRGAHNQPQHF.

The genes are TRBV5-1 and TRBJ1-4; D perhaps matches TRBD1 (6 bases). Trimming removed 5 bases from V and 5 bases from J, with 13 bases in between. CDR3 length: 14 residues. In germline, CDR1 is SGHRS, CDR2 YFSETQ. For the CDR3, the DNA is TGCGCCAGCAGTCCCGGGACAAGAAATGAAAAACTGTTTTTT. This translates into CASSPGTRNEKLFF.

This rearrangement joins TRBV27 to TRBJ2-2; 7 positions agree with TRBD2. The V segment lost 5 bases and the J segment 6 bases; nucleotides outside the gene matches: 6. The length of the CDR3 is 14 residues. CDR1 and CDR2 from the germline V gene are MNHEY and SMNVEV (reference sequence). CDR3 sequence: CASSGDYPAGELFF. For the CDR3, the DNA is TGTGCCAGCAGTGGGGACTACCCGGCCGGGGAGCTGTTTTTT.